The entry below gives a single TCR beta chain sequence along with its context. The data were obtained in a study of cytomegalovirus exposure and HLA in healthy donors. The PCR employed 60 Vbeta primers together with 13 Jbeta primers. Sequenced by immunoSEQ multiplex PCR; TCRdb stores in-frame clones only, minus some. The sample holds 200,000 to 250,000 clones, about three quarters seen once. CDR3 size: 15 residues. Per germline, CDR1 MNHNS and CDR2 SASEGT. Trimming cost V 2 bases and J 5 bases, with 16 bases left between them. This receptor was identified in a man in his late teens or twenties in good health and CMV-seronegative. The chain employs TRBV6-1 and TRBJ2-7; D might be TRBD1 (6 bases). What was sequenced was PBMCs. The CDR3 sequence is CASSETTLGAHEQYF. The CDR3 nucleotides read TGTGCCAGCAGTGAAACGACTTTGGGGGCCCACGAGCAGTACTTC.